This is a list of T cell receptor beta chains from one sample in a study of CD8 T cells in Susac syndrome. Using its own MiXCR run on the immunoSEQ multiplex PCR reads, TCRdb lists one record per CDR3 protein. The sample includes 100,000 or so distinct CDR3 sequences, roughly 94% of them seen just once. The sample comprised CD4+ T cells from PBMCs. The receptors shown here come from a human donor with Susac syndrome. Each CDR3 is given with its conserved first and last residue. D genes are given only for firm matches. Size tells how often a clone was seen (once, few, many) or the class of an expanded clone, and some rows leave it out.

J gene | V gene | D gene | clone size | CDR3 protein | CDR3 DNA
TRBJ1-2 | TRBV20-1 | - | - | CSARHRNYGYTF | TGCAGTGCTAGACACAGAAACTATGGCTACACCTTC
TRBJ2-3 | TRBV12-3/TRBV12-4 | TRBD2 | - | CASSSWRGGADTQYF | TGTGCCAGCAGTTCCTGGCGGGGGGGAGCAGATACGCAGTATTTT
TRBJ1-2 | TRBV3-1 | - | - | CASSPPGRGNYGYTF | TGTGCCAGCAGTCCTCCAGGGAGAGGAAACTATGGCTACACCTTC
TRBJ1-2 | TRBV7-6 | TRBD1 | - | CASSLGDRWGYTF | TGTGCCAGCAGCTTAGGGGACAGGTGGGGCTACACCTTC
TRBJ2-7 | TRBV18 | - | - | CASSPIGQGGAEQYF | TGTGCCAGCTCACCGATAGGGCAGGGGGGAGCCGAGCAGTACTTC
TRBJ1-6 | TRBV15 | - | once | CATSGRNSVTSYNSPLHF | TGTGCCACCAGCGGCCGAAACTCTGTCACCTCCTATAATTCACCCCTCCACTTT
TRBJ2-1 | TRBV12-3/TRBV12-4 | - | few | CASSPQGNEQFF | TGTGCCAGCAGTCCACAGGGCAATGAGCAGTTCTTC
TRBJ2-5 | TRBV30 | - | - | CAWSVLGIGETQYF | TGTGCCTGGAGTGTACTAGGGATCGGGGAGACCCAGTACTTC
TRBJ2-1 | TRBV6-5 | TRBD2 | - | CASVQSGGAYEQFF | TGTGCCAGCGTGCAAAGCGGGGGGGCCTATGAGCAGTTCTTC
TRBJ2-3 | TRBV11-3 | TRBD1 | - | CASSGRTGEDTQYF | TGTGCCAGCAGCGGCCGGACAGGGGAGGATACGCAGTATTTT
TRBJ2-3 | TRBV7-2 | TRBD2 | - | CASSLRGGDTDTQYF | TGTGCCAGCAGCTTACGGGGGGGAGACACAGATACGCAGTATTTT
TRBJ1-3 | TRBV4-2 | - | - | CASSQAGSSGNTIYF | TGTGCCAGCAGCCAGGCAGGGTCCTCCGGAAACACCATATATTTT
TRBJ2-5 | TRBV30 | - | - | CAWSVSGVQETQYF | TGTGCCTGGAGTGTGTCAGGAGTCCAAGAGACCCAGTACTTC
TRBJ2-7 | TRBV28 | TRBD1 | - | CASSPPTGAPYEQYF | TGTGCCAGCAGCCCACCCACAGGGGCCCCCTACGAGCAGTACTTC
TRBJ2-7 | TRBV11-2 | TRBD2 | - | CASSFRLAGGYEQYF | TGTGCCAGCAGCTTCAGACTAGCGGGGGGCTACGAGCAGTACTTC
TRBJ1-1 | TRBV13 | TRBD1 | - | CASSSGQGTEAFF | TGTGCCAGCAGCTCCGGACAGGGAACTGAAGCTTTCTTT
TRBJ1-1 | TRBV20-1 | - | - | CSVPTAENTEAFF | TGCAGTGTTCCGACAGCCGAGAACACTGAAGCTTTCTTT
TRBJ2-7 | TRBV20-1 | - | few | CSARRGLLGWDEQYF | TGCAGTGCCAGGCGGGGCCTCCTCGGATGGGACGAGCAGTACTTC
TRBJ1-5 | TRBV5-1 | TRBD1 | - | CASSLEPDRANQPQHF | TGCGCCAGCAGCTTGGAGCCGGACAGGGCCAATCAGCCCCAGCATTTT
TRBJ2-5 | TRBV15 | - | once | CATSRVSKGNTETQYF | TGTGCCACCAGCAGAGTCAGCAAGGGGAACACAGAGACCCAGTACTTC
TRBJ2-7 | TRBV6-6 | - | - | CASRDPSSYEQYF | TGTGCCAGCAGGGATCCGAGCTCCTACGAGCAGTACTTC